The source of this T cell receptor (beta chain) is a study of blood T cell repertoires in COVID-19 (TCRdb year 2020). Regarding the research as a whole: Samples covering the acute and convalescent phases of COVID-19 were provided by collaborators in the United States, Italy and Spain. The material from the prospective study consisted of cDNA or gDNA derived from T cells, B-cell-depleted T cells, or PBMCs. Subjects who had been exposed to COVID-19, were actively infected with it, or had recovered from it provided the deeply sampled blood TCRbeta repertoires that made up the dataset. The repertoires were released in a freely available public database intended as a resource for research on the immune response to SARS-CoV-2. Samples came from the ongoing ImmuneRACE study (first 160 participants) plus 1,254 subjects from 6 global collaborators. Sample metadata almost always included a de-identified subject ID, COVID-19 status, age in years and sex. HLA class I and class II types, where available, came from metadata supplied by the sample provider rather than from assay-based typing.

Concerning this clone: The specificity of this receptor is unknown. No much larger clonotype is one base removed from it; base qualities were not supplied.

The collaborating institutions used their own protocols to collect whole blood in K2EDTA tubes. For TCRbeta analysis, collaborator samples were shipped as frozen whole blood, as isolated PBMCs, or as DNA extracted from either sample type. TCRbeta CDR3 regions were amplified from genomic DNA by means of the immunoSEQ Assay, a bias-controlled multiplex PCR. Processing in the source paper ran as follows. The number of nucleated cells in each sample was estimated by amplification of reference gene primers within the assay. To quantify the absolute abundance of each unique TCRbeta CDR3 rearrangement, sequence reads were collapsed and filtered. For each sample, productive Simpson clonality was calculated as the square root of Simpson's diversity index over productive rearrangements. Not all clones reach the TCRdb copy of this immuneACCESS table, which keeps in-frame sequences only. Checked studies attribute under half of the gap to unresolved V genes and leave the rest unexplained. V and J calls and clone size are those listed in that table; D and trimming were worked out from the DNA. The sample yields 150,000 to 200,000 clones; 87% were counted once. Approximately 3.3% of the sample is held by the ten biggest clonotypes.

Study-wide conclusions, independent of this receptor: The quantity of clinical and demographic metadata differed by source and by participant and was supplied without curation.

From the cysteine through the phenylalanine, the CDR3 covers 13 amino acids. The DNA shown is the 39-base CDR3, in frame from base 1. According to the germline V gene, CDR1 reads SQVTM and CDR2 reads ANQGSEA. V loses 6 bases of germline sequence and J loses 10 bases, and the interval between the two ends is 20 bases. The chain is made from TRBV29-1 and TRBJ2-3; TRBD2 is perhaps the D gene, given 6 matching bases. The clonotype originates from a young man with active or convalescent COVID-19. Sequencing used peripheral blood. The nucleotide sequence is given as TGCAGCGTCCCAAGGGAGGAGGGTGGGTCGCAGTATTTT. This codes for CSVPREEGGSQYF.